The entry below describes one T cell receptor beta chain. Its target is unknown. The data are from a study of cytomegalovirus exposure and HLA in healthy donors. Overall study results and limits: On later analysis, the bulk of CMV-associated TCR beta chains appeared to be HLA-restricted. For presence/absence analyses, sequencing depth was assumed to be roughly uniform across donors.

PCR primers comprised 60 Vbeta and 13 Jbeta primers. TCRdb's copy holds only in-frame clones and misses some; the assay was immunoSEQ multiplex PCR. The data contain 150,000 to 200,000 clones, around 77% of them singletons. This clonotype was sampled from a man aged 30-40 years in good health and CMV-seronegative. The sequencing sample was made of PBMCs.

Here the CDR3 reads CASSAGGSEAFF. The CDR3 DNA follows: TGTGCCAGCAGCGCGGGGGGGTCTGAAGCTTTCTTT. The chain has TRBV9 and TRBJ1-1; maybe TRBD1 (5 bases). V was trimmed by 3 bases and J by 6 bases, leaving 9 bases between them. The length of the CDR3 is 12 residues. Germline loops: CDR1 SGDLS, CDR2 YYNGEE.